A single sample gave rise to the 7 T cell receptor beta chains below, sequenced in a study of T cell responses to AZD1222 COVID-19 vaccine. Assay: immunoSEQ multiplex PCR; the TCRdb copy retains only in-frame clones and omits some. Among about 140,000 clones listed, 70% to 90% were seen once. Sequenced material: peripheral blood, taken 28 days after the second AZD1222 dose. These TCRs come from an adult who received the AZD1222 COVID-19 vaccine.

CDR3 DNA: TGTGCCAGTAGTATCACGAACACCGGGGAGCTGTTTTTT. Translation: CASSITNTGELFF. The chain recombines TRBV19 with TRBJ2-2; D not certain. From germline, CDR1 is LNHDA and CDR2 SQIVND (reference sequence). The CDR3 length is 13 residues. V was shortened by 3 bases and J by 0 bases, with 2 bases between the two germline ends. Supplemented by reference TRBV19 and TRBJ2-2, the full variable domain reads DGGITQSPKYLFRKEGQNVTLSCEQNLNHDAMYWYRQDPGQGLRLIYYSQIVNDFQKGDIAEGYSVSREKKESFPLTVTSAQKNPTAFYLCASSITNTGELFFGEGSRLTVL.

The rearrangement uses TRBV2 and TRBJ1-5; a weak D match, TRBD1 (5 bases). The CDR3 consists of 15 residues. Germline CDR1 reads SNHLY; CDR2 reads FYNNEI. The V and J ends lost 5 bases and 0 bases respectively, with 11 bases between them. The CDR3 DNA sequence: TGTGCCAGCAGTAGGGGAGGGTATAGCAATCAGCCCCAGCATTTT. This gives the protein CASSRGGYSNQPQHF.

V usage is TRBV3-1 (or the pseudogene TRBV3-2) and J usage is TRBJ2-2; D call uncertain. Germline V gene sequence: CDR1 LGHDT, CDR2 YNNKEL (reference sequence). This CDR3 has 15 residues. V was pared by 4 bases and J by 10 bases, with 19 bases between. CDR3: CASSLIGQSSAELFF. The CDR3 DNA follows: TGTGCCAGCAGCCTCATCGGGCAGTCGTCTGCGGAGCTGTTTTTT.

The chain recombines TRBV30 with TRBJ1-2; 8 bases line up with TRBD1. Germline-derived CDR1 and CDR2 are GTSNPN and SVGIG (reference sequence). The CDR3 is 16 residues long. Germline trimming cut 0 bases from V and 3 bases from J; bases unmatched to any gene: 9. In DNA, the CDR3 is TGTGCCTGGAGTGTACGGTTCAGGGGGCGAGACTATGGCTACACCTTC. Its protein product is CAWSVRFRGRDYGYTF.

In DNA, the CDR3 is TGTGCCAGTAGTGCTGGCGGGGGGAAAACAGATACGCAGTATTTT. It yields the protein CASSAGGGKTDTQYF. V usage is TRBV19 and J usage is TRBJ2-3, with 8 nucleotides matching TRBD2. Germline V lookup: CDR1 LNHDA, CDR2 SQIVND (reference sequence). After removal of 5 bases from V and 3 bases from J, the junction contained 7 bases not matched to a gene. The CDR3 runs 15 residues.

CDR3 DNA sequence: TGTGCCAGCAGGTGGCCCCCCCCGGGAGGGGATGGCTACACCTTC. Protein product: CASRWPPPGGDGYTF. V is TRBV28 and J is TRBJ1-2, with a tentative D call TRBD1 (5 bases). Per the germline V gene, CDR1 is MDHEN and CDR2 is SYDVKM. V lost 6 bases and J 6 bases, leaving 20 bases between the germline ends. The CDR3 sequence is 15 residues long.

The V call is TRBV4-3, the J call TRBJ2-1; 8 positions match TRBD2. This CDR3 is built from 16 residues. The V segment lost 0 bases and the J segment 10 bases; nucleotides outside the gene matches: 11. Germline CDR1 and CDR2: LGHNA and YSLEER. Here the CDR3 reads CASSQDEAAGGREQFF. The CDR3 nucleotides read TGCGCCAGCAGCCAAGATGAGGCGGCGGGGGGCCGCGAGCAGTTCTTC.